These 12 T cell receptor beta chains originate from one sample sequenced in a study of post-analysis software for immune sequencing data. General study points: Controls had lower frequencies than patients of five TRBV segments, which included TRBV5-6, TRBV5-1 and TRBV20-1.

TCR beta cDNA libraries included unique molecular identifiers. TCRdb re-analysed the PCR reads in MiXCR, keeping a single row per CDR3 protein. The sample records under 900,000 distinct CDR3 sequences, around 53% being singletons. Their target antigens are unknown. Material for sequencing was blood. The receptors derive from a girl aged 10 to 17 with multiple sclerosis.

This clonotype was observed a few times. The rearrangement links TRBV20-1 to TRBJ2-1; 15 positions agree with TRBD2. Germline CDR1 reads DFQATT; CDR2 reads SNEGSKA (reference sequence). This CDR3 has 18 amino acids. J was trimmed by 0 bases and V by 5 bases; bases with no gene match: 8. In DNA form, the CDR3 reads TGCAGTGCTCCCCGGACTAGCGGGGGGGGCAACTCCTACAATGAGCAGTTCTTC. Translating gives CSAPRTSGGGNSYNEQFF.

J is TRBJ2-5 and V is TRBV29-1, with 14 nucleotides matching TRBD2. CDR3 length equals 16 residues. The trim removed 7 bases at V and 5 bases at J, leaving 12 bases unmatched. Germline loops: CDR1 SQVTM, CDR2 ANQGSEA. CDR3 coding DNA: TGCAGCGCCTTTCTGGGACTAGCGGGAGTACGGGAGACCCAGTACTTC. Protein product: CSAFLGLAGVRETQYF.

The chain recombines TRBV20-1 with TRBJ2-1; D gene ambiguous. From germline, CDR1 is DFQATT and CDR2 SNEGSKA (reference sequence). Trimming took 2 bases from V and 5 from J, leaving 10 bases between them. This CDR3 is built from 13 residues. The CDR3 here is CSARLPINNEQFF. For the CDR3, the DNA is TGCAGTGCTAGACTTCCTATTAACAATGAGCAGTTCTTC.

The rearrangement joins TRBV2 to TRBJ2-7; 10 bases match TRBD2. There are 14 residues in the CDR3. The V segment lost 11 bases and the J segment 2 bases; nucleotides outside the gene matches: 9. Germline V gene data show CDR1 as SNHLY and CDR2 as FYNNEI. The CDR3: CAGAGSGRPYEQYF. The CDR3 DNA sequence: TGTGCCGGCGCTGGTAGCGGGAGGCCCTACGAGCAGTACTTC.

This clonotype was picked up one time. This chain connects TRBV3-1 to TRBJ2-5, with D possibly being TRBD2 (5 bases). The tail of the sequence fits TRBJ2-7 better, so the J call may be wrong. Looked up from germline, CDR1 is LGHDT and CDR2 is YNNKEL (reference sequence). This CDR3 has 13 residues. The DNA for the CDR3 is TGTGCCAGCGGCCGGGGAACCAACTACGAGCAGTACTTC. It translates to CASGRGTNYEQYF.

V gene TRBV10-3 combines with J gene TRBJ2-7; the D gene is possibly TRBD1 (6 bases). The CDR3 consists of 12 residues. V lost 10 bases and J lost 6, with 16 bases in between. Germline V gives CDR1 ENHRY, CDR2 SYGVKD. CDR3 region: CATSPGVSEQYF. CDR3 DNA sequence: TGTGCCACCTCCCCAGGGGTGTCCGAGCAGTACTTC.

In this sample, this clonotype turned up once. This chain connects TRBV5-6 to TRBJ2-3; 8 nucleotides align to TRBD2. CDR1 is SGHDT and CDR2 is YYEEEE in the germline V gene. Trimming removed 4 bases from V and 3 bases from J; junction bases left unmatched: 10. The CDR3 is made up of 16 amino acids. As DNA, the CDR3 is TGTGCCAGCAGCGAGGCCGGGACTAGTTCAACAGATACGCAGTATTTT. It codes for CASSEAGTSSTDTQYF.

The rearrangement joins TRBV12-3 or TRBV12-4 to TRBJ2-1; D gene uncertain. Deletions cut 8 bases from V and 10 bases from J, with 6 bases between. CDR3 length: 9 amino acids. CDR3 nucleotides: TGTGCCAGCGGATCCGAGCAGTTCTTC. Residues: CASGSEQFF.

The rearrangement uses TRBV20-1 and TRBJ2-5; a weak D match, TRBD2 (7 bases). V was pared by 5 bases and J by 4 bases, with 20 bases between. The CDR3 is 15 residues long. CDR1 is DFQATT, CDR2 SNEGSKA, per germline (reference sequence). The CDR3 DNA reads as TGCAGTGCTTCATACCCGCAGGGGAGGGCAGAGACCCAGTACTTC. Amino acids: CSASYPQGRAETQYF.

This sequence joins TRBV7-9 and TRBJ2-5; D call uncertain. Judging by the DNA end, TRBJ2-7 fits better; the J call may be wrong. Germline CDR1 SEHNR, CDR2 FQNEAQ (reference sequence). The CDR3 totals 13 residues. CDR3 region: CASSVVGWSEQYF. DNA for the CDR3: TGTGCCAGCAGCGTGGTAGGGTGGAGCGAGCAGTACTTC.

The chain is built from TRBV3-1 and TRBJ2-4, with 7 bases that match TRBD2. The end of the DNA aligns better with TRBJ2-7, so the J call may be wrong. The CDR3 has 15 amino acids. Germline-derived CDR1 and CDR2 are LGHDT and YNNKEL (reference sequence). The CDR3 DNA reads as TGTGCCAGCAGCCAAGATTTGCGGGGAGGGCACGAGCAGTACTTC. Amino acids: CASSQDLRGGHEQYF.

J is TRBJ2-7 and V is TRBV6-5; a weak D match, TRBD2 (7 bases). V gave up 5 bases and J gave up 4 bases, with 18 bases separating them. CDR3 size: 15 residues. Germline loops: CDR1 MNHEY, CDR2 SVGAGI. The CDR3 sequence is CASSLLRGGGYEQYF. Written as DNA, the CDR3 is TGTGCCAGCAGTCTTCTCCGAGGGGGGGGTTACGAGCAGTACTTC.